The clone carrying this T cell receptor beta chain came up many times. As yet, its antigen is unknown. Primed by a sample-barcoded 5' primer and a J-beta primer mix, a second PCR proceeded for 7 to 11 cycles. TCRdb used MiXCR to reprocess the 5' RACE reads, holding one entry per CDR3 protein. Of approximately 810,000 distinct CDR3 sequences in the sample, more than 25% were seen once. This specimen comes from a study of blood T cells in healthy people across ages. As for the study in general: Capture via template switching afforded approximately one barcoded beta molecule per two T cells. Study results and limitations: Changes seen in expanded clonotypes were possibly confounded by donor CMV status left unknown. Age showed a roughly linear inverse relationship with TCR beta diversity per million T cells.

The germline CDR1 and CDR2 sequences are SEHNR and FQNEAQ (reference sequence). V lost 1 base to trimming and J lost 2 bases; unmatched junction nucleotides: 8. This CDR3 is built from 18 residues. The V gene is TRBV7-9, the J gene TRBJ1-5, with 10 bases matching TRBD1. This sequence was found in a woman of 80 years or more in good health. Sequencing input: blood. CDR3 bases: TGTGCCAGCAGCTTAGGACAGGGGGCGGGATTGGGCAATCAGCCCCAGCATTTT. This gives the protein CASSLGQGAGLGNQPQHF.